The T cell receptor beta chain under discussion was sequenced for a study of cytomegalovirus exposure and HLA in healthy donors. PCR used 60 Vbeta primers and 13 Jbeta primers. The method was immunoSEQ multiplex PCR; TCRdb's version includes in-frame clones alone and lacks a portion of them. The table records about 85,000 clones, roughly 80% of them present only once. This clonotype was sampled from a boy younger than 18 in good health and CMV-seronegative. The sample consisted of PBMCs.

CDR3 in DNA: TGTGCCAGCAGCACCGGGACAGGGTCAAAAGAGCAGTACTTC. This encodes CASSTGTGSKEQYF. V usage is TRBV6-1 and J usage is TRBJ2-7, with 9 bases matching TRBD1. V shed 6 bases, J shed 7 bases, and the junction held 10 bases outside the gene matches. CDR1 and CDR2 from the germline V gene are MNHNS and SASEGT. The CDR3 length is 14 residues.